This T cell receptor (beta chain) appears in the sequencing data of a study of human T cells and chemical hapten exposure. Study-level background: There were per-sample TCR yield variations, arising mainly from small pooled library volume differences.

A single record per CDR3 protein comes from TCRdb applying MiXCR to the RACE reads. This table has 70,000 to 95,000 distinct CDR3 sequences, 8.5% to 9.5% appearing once. Time point indicated: healthy volunteer bleed at 6 weeks. Unfractionated whole blood yielded total RNA. This CDR3 is built from 16 residues. Germline CDR1 SGHVS, CDR2 FNYEAQ. V gave up 2 bases and J gave up 2 bases; unmatched junction bases: 7. The sequence was obtained from a female donor in good health. Some clones in this sample may be carry-over from other donors' samples. The chain links TRBV7-6 to TRBJ2-3; 7 positions match TRBD2. Sequencing was performed on whole blood. The CDR3 bases are TGTGCCAGCAGCTTAATGGCCGGGACTACCACAGATACGCAGTATTTT. Protein: CASSLMAGTTTDTQYF. The full variable domain, its missing parts supplied by reference TRBV7-6 and TRBJ2-3, is GAGVSQSPRYKVTKRGQDVALRCDPISGHVSLYWYRQALGQGPEFLTYFNYEAQQDKSGLPNDRFSAERPEGSISTLTIQRTEQRDSAMYRCASSLMAGTTTDTQYFGPGTRLTVL.